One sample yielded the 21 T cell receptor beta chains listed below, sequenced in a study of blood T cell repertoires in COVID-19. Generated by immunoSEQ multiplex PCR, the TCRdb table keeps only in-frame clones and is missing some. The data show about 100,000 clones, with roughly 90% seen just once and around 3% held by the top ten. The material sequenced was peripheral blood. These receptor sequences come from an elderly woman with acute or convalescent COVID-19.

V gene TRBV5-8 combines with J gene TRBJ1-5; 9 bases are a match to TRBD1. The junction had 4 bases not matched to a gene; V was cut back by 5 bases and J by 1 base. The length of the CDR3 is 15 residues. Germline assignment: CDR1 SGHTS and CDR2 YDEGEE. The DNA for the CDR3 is TGTGCCAGCAGGTTCGGGACAGGGAGCAATCAGCCCCAGCATTTT. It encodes CASRFGTGSNQPQHF.

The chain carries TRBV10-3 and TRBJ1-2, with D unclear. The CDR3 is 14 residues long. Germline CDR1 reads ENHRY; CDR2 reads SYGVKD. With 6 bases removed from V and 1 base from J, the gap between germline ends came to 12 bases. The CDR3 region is CAIRRVLINYGYTF. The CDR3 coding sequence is TGTGCCATCAGGAGGGTTCTAATTAACTATGGCTACACCTTC.

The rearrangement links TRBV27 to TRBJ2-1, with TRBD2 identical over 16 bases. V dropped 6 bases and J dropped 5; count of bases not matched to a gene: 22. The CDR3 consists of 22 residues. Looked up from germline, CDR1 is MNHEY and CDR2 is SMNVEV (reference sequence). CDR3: CASRNLGLGSGTSGRANNEQFF. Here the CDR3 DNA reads TGTGCCAGCAGGAACCTAGGGTTAGGCTCCGGGACTAGCGGGAGGGCCAACAATGAGCAGTTCTTC.

The CDR3 DNA is TGTGCCAGCAGCCCTTCGGTGGGGCCAGAGCAGTTCTTC. This gives the protein CASSPSVGPEQFF. The gene calls are TRBV11-2 and TRBJ2-1; tentative D call: TRBD1 (5 bases). CDR1 and CDR2 from the germline V gene are SGHAT and FQNNGV. V lost 5 bases to trimming and J lost 10 bases, with 15 bases between them. This CDR3 region has 13 residues.

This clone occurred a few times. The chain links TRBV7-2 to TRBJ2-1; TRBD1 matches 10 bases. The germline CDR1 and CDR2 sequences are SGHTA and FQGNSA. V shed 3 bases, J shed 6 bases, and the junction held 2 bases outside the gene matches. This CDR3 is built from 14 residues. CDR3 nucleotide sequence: TGTGCCAGCAGCTTCCGGACAGGGGGCAATGAGCAGTTCTTC. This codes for CASSFRTGGNEQFF.

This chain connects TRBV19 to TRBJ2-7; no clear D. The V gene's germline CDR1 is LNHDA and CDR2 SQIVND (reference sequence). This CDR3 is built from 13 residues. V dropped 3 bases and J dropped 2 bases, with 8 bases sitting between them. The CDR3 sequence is CASSMYGAYEQYF. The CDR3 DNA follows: TGTGCCAGTAGTATGTACGGTGCCTACGAGCAGTACTTC.

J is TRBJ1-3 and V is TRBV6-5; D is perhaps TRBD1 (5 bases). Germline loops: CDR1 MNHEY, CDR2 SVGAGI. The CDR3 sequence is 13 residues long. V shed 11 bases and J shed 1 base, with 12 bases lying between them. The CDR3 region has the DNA TGTGCCGCGGGACCCTCGTCTGGAAACACCATATATTTT. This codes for CAAGPSSGNTIYF.

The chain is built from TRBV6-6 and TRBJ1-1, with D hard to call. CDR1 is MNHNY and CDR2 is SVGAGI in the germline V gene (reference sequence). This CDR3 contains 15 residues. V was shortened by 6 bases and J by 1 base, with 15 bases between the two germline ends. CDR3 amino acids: CASSLMPLGNTEAFF. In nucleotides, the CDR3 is TGTGCCAGCAGCCTAATGCCCCTAGGGAACACTGAAGCTTTCTTT.

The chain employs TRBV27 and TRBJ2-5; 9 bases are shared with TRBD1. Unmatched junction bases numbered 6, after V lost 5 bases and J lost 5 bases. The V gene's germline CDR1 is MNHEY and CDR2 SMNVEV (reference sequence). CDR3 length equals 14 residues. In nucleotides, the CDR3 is TGTGCCAGCAGTCACCGGGACAGGGAGGAGACCCAGTACTTC. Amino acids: CASSHRDREETQYF.

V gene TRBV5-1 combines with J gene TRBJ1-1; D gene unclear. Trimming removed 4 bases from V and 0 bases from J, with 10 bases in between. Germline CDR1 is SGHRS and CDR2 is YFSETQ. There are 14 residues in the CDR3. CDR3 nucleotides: TGCGCCAGCAGCGGCGGACTGATGAACACTGAAGCTTTCTTT. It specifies CASSGGLMNTEAFF.

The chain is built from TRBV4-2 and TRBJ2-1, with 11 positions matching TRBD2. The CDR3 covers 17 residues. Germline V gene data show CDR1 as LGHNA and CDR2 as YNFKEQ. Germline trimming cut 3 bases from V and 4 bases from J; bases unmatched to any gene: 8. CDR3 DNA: TGTGCCAGCAGCCAGGATTGGCTAGCGGGGGGTTACAATGAGCAGTTCTTC. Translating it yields CASSQDWLAGGYNEQFF.

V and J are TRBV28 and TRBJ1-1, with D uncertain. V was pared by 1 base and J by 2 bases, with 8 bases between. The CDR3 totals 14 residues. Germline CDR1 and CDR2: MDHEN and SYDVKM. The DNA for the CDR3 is TGTGCCAGCAGTTTATACAGAGCAAACACTGAAGCTTTCTTT. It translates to CASSLYRANTEAFF.

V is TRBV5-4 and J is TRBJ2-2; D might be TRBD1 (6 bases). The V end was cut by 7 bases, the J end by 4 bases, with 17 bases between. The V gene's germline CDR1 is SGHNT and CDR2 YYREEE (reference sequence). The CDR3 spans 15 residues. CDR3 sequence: CASQQGQPSTGELFF. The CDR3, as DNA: TGTGCCAGCCAACAGGGCCAACCAAGCACCGGGGAGCTGTTTTTT.

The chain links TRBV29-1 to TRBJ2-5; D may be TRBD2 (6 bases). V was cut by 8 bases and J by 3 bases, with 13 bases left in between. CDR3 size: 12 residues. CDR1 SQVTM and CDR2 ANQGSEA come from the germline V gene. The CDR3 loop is CSTKGGEETQYF. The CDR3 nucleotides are TGCAGCACAAAGGGCGGGGAAGAGACCCAGTACTTC.

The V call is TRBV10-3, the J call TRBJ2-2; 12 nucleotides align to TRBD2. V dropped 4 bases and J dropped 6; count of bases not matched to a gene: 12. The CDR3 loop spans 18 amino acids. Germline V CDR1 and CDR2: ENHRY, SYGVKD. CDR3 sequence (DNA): TGTGCCATCAGTGGGGCTAGCGGGGGGGCCAGTATGGCCGGGGAGCTGTTTTTT. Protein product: CAISGASGGASMAGELFF.

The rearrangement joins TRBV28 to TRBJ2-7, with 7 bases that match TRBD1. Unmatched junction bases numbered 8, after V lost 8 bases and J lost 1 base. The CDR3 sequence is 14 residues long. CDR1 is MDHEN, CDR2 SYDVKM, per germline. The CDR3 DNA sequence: TGTGCCAGCGCCCTCCGGGACAGATCCTACGAGCAGTACTTC. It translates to CASALRDRSYEQYF.

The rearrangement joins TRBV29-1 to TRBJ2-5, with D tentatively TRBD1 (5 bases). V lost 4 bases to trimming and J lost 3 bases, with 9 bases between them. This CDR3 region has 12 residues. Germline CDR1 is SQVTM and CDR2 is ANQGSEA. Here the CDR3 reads CSVGLTEETQYF. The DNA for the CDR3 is TGCAGCGTTGGTCTGACAGAAGAGACCCAGTACTTC.

The CDR3: CASRLRQGAGEQYF. The CDR3 region has the DNA TGTGCCAGCAGACTGAGACAGGGGGCTGGTGAGCAGTACTTC. The V gene is TRBV7-2, the J gene TRBJ2-7, with 10 bases lining up with TRBD1. V trimming: 6 bases; J trimming: 7 bases; junction bases outside the gene matches: 9. Germline V gene lookup returns CDR1 SGHTA and CDR2 FQGNSA. This CDR3 is built from 14 residues.

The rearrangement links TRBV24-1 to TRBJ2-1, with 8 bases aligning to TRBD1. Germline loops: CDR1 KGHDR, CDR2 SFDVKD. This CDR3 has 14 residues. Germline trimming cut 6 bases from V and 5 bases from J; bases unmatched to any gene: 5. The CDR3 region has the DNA TGTGCCACCAGTACCGGGACAGGAAACAATGAGCAGTTCTTC. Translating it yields CATSTGTGNNEQFF.

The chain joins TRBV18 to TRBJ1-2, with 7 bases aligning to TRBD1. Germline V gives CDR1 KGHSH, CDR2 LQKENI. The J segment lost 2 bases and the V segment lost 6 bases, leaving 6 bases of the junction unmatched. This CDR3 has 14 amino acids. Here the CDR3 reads CASSEGGQNYGYTF. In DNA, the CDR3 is TGTGCCAGCTCGGAAGGGGGACAGAACTATGGCTACACCTTC.

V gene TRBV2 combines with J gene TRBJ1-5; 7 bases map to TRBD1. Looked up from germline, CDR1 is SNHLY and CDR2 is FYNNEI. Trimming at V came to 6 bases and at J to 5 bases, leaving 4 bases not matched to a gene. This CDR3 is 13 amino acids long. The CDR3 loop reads CASRYTGDQPQHF. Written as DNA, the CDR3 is TGTGCCAGCAGATATACAGGGGATCAGCCCCAGCATTTT.